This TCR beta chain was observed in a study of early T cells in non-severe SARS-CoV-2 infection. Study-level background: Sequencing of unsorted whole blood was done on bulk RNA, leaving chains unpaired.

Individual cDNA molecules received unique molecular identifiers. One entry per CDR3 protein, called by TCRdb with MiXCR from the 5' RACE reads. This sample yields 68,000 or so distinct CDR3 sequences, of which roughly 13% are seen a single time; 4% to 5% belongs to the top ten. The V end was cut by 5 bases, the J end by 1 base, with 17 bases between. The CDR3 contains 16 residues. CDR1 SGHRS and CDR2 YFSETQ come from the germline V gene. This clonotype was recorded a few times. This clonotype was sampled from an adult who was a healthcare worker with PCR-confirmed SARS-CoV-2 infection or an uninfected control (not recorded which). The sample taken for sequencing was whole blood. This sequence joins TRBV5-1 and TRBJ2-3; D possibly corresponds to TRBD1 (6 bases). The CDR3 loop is CASRRRRGQGTDTQYF. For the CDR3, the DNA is TGCGCCAGCAGACGCCGTAGGGGACAAGGCACAGATACGCAGTATTTT.